This T cell receptor beta chain comes out of a study of tumor-infiltrating lymphocytes in primary liver carcinoma. Turning to the study itself: Patients of both sexes were 30 to 69 years old. Tumors, staged T1-T3 N0M0, spanned 4.2 to 10 cm.

V was clipped by 3 bases and J by 3 bases; unmatched bases: 14. In germline, CDR1 is MNHNS, CDR2 SASEGT. The CDR3 loop spans 17 amino acids. Germline DNA was also extracted, while the blood RNA originated from unsorted whole blood. A four-milliliter peripheral blood sample was collected before surgery. Total RNA (roughly 530 ng) served as template for TCR beta cDNA synthesis primed by a constant-region primer. Library construction for TCR beta comprised three nested multiplex PCR rounds performed with slightly modified ARM-PCR. Two initial PCR rounds of around 10 cycles each paired TRBV1-TRBV30 forward primers with a C-beta reverse primer. Via MiXCR, TCRdb re-called the multiplex PCR reads, giving one row per CDR3 protein. The sample consists of fewer than 350,000 distinct CDR3 sequences, 65% of them appearing once.

The sequenced sample was peripheral blood. The sequence came from a man aged 40-55 years with primary liver carcinoma and hepatitis B virus infection. J is TRBJ2-7 and V is TRBV6-1; TRBD1 aligns across 7 bases. CDR3 sequence reads: CASSDARDRVVFYEQYF. The CDR3 bases are TGTGCCAGCAGTGACGCCCGGGACAGAGTTGTCTTCTACGAGCAGTACTTC.